The table lists the clone carrying this T cell receptor (beta chain) with a few counts. These data originate in a study of blood T cells in healthy people across ages. A J-beta primer mix and a sample-barcoded 5' primer were used in a second PCR of roughly 6 to 12 cycles. One entry per CDR3 protein results from TCRdb running MiXCR on the 5' RACE reads. The table records some 1.8 million distinct CDR3 sequences, approximately 39% of them present only once. This TCR derives from a human donor in good health. Sequenced material: blood.

CDR3 loop: CASSLSSSGITDTQYF. For the CDR3, the DNA is TGTGCCAGCAGCTTGTCGTCTAGCGGGATTACAGATACGCAGTATTTT. The V call is TRBV7-3, the J call TRBJ2-3; 9 nucleotides line up with TRBD2. The V and J ends lost 3 bases and 3 bases, in that order; junction bases with no gene match: 7. The CDR3 totals 16 residues. Germline V lookup: CDR1 SGHTA, CDR2 FQGTGA.